The entry below gives a single TCR beta chain sequence along with its context. The CDR3 extends over 12 amino acids. Trimming removed 6 bases from V and 7 bases from J, with 11 bases in between. Germline values: CDR1 SGHNT, CDR2 YYREEE (reference sequence). Profiling relied on immunoSEQ multiplex PCR, and the TCRdb table lists in-frame clones only, not all of them. The sample consists of roughly 280,000 clones, around nine tenths of them appearing once. These data are taken from a study of blood T cell repertoires in COVID-19. Material: peripheral blood. This receptor was obtained from a man in his fifties or sixties with acute or convalescent COVID-19. The chain links TRBV5-4 to TRBJ1-5, with a weak D call TRBD1 (6 bases). The CDR3: CASNIQGQPQHF. Written as DNA, the CDR3 is TGTGCCAGCAACATACAGGGACAGCCCCAGCATTTT.